This T cell receptor beta chain was found in a study of blood T cell repertoires in COVID-19. Whole-study context: From T cells, B-cell-depleted T cells, or PBMCs came the material, which was cDNA or gDNA.

Per the germline V gene, CDR1 is KGHDR and CDR2 is SFDVKD. The CDR3 is 17 residues long. Trimming cost V 5 bases and J 6 bases; bases outside gene matches: 8. Some clones are missing from TCRdb's copy, which holds only in-frame ones; the method was immunoSEQ multiplex PCR. The table lists hundreds of thousands of clones, about 87% of them singletons, with roughly 1.7% in the top ten. Participants were aged roughly 18 to 89 years, lived in 24 US areas, and enrolled virtually. Clinical histories supplied by participants themselves formed the basis of cohort assignment. The specimen was PBMCs or T cells enriched from blood (not recorded which). V is TRBV24-1 and J is TRBJ2-1; TRBD2 matches at 14 bases. This TCR was recovered from a woman aged 50 to 65 who had recovered from COVID-19. CDR3 residues: CATSGGTSGSNFNEQFF. In DNA form, the CDR3 reads TGTGCCACCAGTGGCGGGACTAGCGGGAGTAACTTCAATGAGCAGTTCTTC.